The source of this T cell receptor beta chain is a study of vaccination and CD4 T cells after COVID-19 (dated by TCRdb to 2022 to 2024). Regarding the study in general: Convalescent patients had a positive SARS-CoV-2 result on nasal swab PCR, and of these patients, several had mild disease and one had severe disease. The convalescent cohort included six males and four females, with two Hispanic individuals, seven Caucasians, two Asians and one multiracial person. Participants received two doses of either the Pfizer-BioNTech BNT162b2 vaccine (n=8) or the Moderna mRNA-1273 vaccine (n=2). Post-COVID blood samples were collected from convalescent patients a median of around 100 days after diagnosis, with a range of about 35 to 180 days. Post-vaccine blood samples were obtained a median of approximately 70 days after the second vaccine dose, with a range of roughly 12 to 250 days. Culture stimuli were overlapping spike peptide pools from SARS-CoV-2 and from the common cold coronaviruses HCoV-NL63, HCoV-OC43 and HCoV-229E. In control cultures, a CEFX viral epitope pool was used as positive control, an HIV-1 Nef peptide pool was used as negative control, or no peptide was added. In around 10 COVID-19 convalescent patients and several infection-naive healthy vaccine recipients, researchers compared the spike-specific CD4+ TCR repertoire from before mRNA vaccination with the repertoire from after. Broader findings and caveats from the paper: In convalescent patients, a median around 86% of post-vaccine SARS-CoV-2-reactive clones were detected only after vaccination, suggesting vaccine-specific priming. Only a relatively small number of convalescent patients were included in the study, and early timepoints following natural infection were not analyzed. Nearly all vaccine-specific clones in convalescent patients (304 of 307) were mono-reactive for SARS-CoV-2 spike rather than cross-reactive with common cold coronaviruses. The median count of SARS-CoV-2-reactive clonotypes went up from around 23 after infection to 35 to 40 after vaccination, although the change was not significant.

With respect to this clonotype: Its antigen remains undetermined. There are no base qualities to consult, and no much larger clone falls within one base.

Receptors were amplified or captured by PCR. DNA from cultured CD4+ T cells was subjected to TCR sequencing with the Oncomine TCR Beta short-read assay at the Johns Hopkins FTIC core. The QIAamp micro DNA kit was used to extract genomic DNA from the cultured CD4+ T cells. Oncomine TCR Beta libraries made from cultured CD4+ T cells were pooled using unique dual indexes and sequenced on an Illumina iSeq 100. In the original analysis: Non-productive sequences were removed, and CDR3s not starting with C, not ending with F or W, or shorter than 7 amino acids were discarded. Antigen-specific clonotypes were identified with the MANAFEST web application by comparing peptide-stimulated wells with reference and other culture wells. An FDR below 0.05, an odds ratio above 5, and a productive frequency above 0.1% in at least two of three replicate wells were required for clones to be considered positive. A clonotype was classed as cross-reactive if the clonotype showed significant expansion both in SARS-CoV-2 spike wells and in at least one common cold coronavirus spike condition. Using R version 3.6.1, CDR3 homology was evaluated through Levenshtein distances (stringdist) along with unrooted phylogenetic trees (ape). Using fastp trimming at Q25 and MiXCR clonotype assembly, TCRdb reanalyzed the public sequencing data and kept in-frame beta chains. Rows with one shared CDR3 protein collapse into an entry with the most common genes and DNA. TCRdb's processing, not the authors' own work, is the source of the V and J calls. The sample includes approximately 3,200 distinct CDR3 sequences, with around 19% observed a single time. The ten largest make up 25% to 30% of the sample.

As encoded in the germline V gene (reference sequence), CDR1 is GTSNPN while CDR2 is SVGIG. Counted from cysteine to phenylalanine, this CDR3 has 13 amino acids. The entry retains the CDR3 DNA only, 39 bases that are in frame from base 1. The germline V and J ends show losses of 1 base and 2 bases respectively, and no gene match explains 2 bases of the junction. The label giving this sample's treatment or condition can be read as: roughly 10-day PBMC culture with coronavirus spike peptide pools or control peptides (ViraFEST assay). The ViraFEST assay was used in the study, in which antigen-specific T cells were expanded with peptide pools and expanded clonotypes were subsequently identified by TCR sequencing. The convalescent patients' positive SARS-CoV-2 PCR tests fell between March and December 2020, which was before the Alpha, Beta and Delta variants emerged in the United States. PBMCs were cultured at roughly 1.8 million per well in IMDM supplemented with approximately 5.4% human AB serum and 8 to 10 IU/ml IL-2, with about 9 ug/ml peptide pools added. On days 3 and 7, half of the culture medium was replaced with fresh IL-2-containing medium. After nine to eleven days of culture, CD4+ T cells were isolated by negative selection with the EasySep CD4+ T cell isolation kit. Ficoll-Paque Plus gradient centrifugation was used to isolate PBMCs from whole blood, and the isolated PBMCs were then either used fresh or cryopreserved at -140C. In general, triplicate wells were set up for every culture condition.

The sequenced sample was CD4+ T cells from blood, cultured in vitro. The sequence was obtained from a human donor who had recovered from COVID-19. Recombination joined TRBV30 with TRBJ2-7; 7 of the junction bases match TRBD1. The sequence in DNA is TGTGCCTGGAGTGGGGACAGACCCTACGAGCAGTACTTC. The resulting protein is CAWSGDRPYEQYF.